This T cell receptor (beta chain) was documented in a study of blood T cell repertoires in COVID-19. Study-level background: The United States, Italy and Spain supplied acute and convalescent COVID-19 samples. PBMCs, B-cell-depleted T cells, or T cells provided the cDNA or gDNA that made up the material.

V lost 5 bases to trimming and J lost 4 bases; unmatched junction nucleotides: 7. CDR3 length equals 15 residues. CDR1 is SNHLY and CDR2 is FYNNEI in the germline V gene. Per the study methods: Researchers report that nucleated cell counts were estimated from reference gene primer amplification. Some clones are missing from TCRdb's copy, which holds only in-frame ones; the method was immunoSEQ multiplex PCR. V, J and clone size are those of that table, while D and trimming were read from the DNA. The sample shows over 200,000 clones, about 89% of them seen only once. The chain uses TRBV2 and TRBJ2-7; TRBD2 matches 11 bases. The sample comprised peripheral blood. The receptor's source is a man in his forties or fifties who had recovered from COVID-19. The CDR3 sequence is CASSLLAGVGYEQYF. The CDR3 DNA sequence: TGTGCCAGCAGTCTACTAGCGGGAGTTGGGTACGAGCAGTACTTC.